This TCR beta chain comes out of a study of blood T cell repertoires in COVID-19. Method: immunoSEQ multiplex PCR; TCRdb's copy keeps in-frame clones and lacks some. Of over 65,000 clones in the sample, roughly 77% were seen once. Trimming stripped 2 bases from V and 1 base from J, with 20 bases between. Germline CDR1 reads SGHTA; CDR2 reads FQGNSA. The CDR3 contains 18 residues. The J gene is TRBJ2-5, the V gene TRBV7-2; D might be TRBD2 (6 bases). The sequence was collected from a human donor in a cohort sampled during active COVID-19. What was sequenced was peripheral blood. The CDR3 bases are TGTGCCAGCAGCTTAAGGTTCGGGGCGGGAAGATCCCAAGAGACCCAGTACTTC. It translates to CASSLRFGAGRSQETQYF.